This T cell receptor (beta chain) was sequenced in a study of T cell changes during pregnancy in multiple sclerosis. Germline CDR1 MDHEN, CDR2 SYDVKM. The CDR3 is 15 residues long. Trimming took 1 base from V and 4 from J, leaving 12 bases between them. Profiling relied on immunoSEQ multiplex PCR, and the TCRdb table lists in-frame clones only, not all of them. The data contain tens of thousands of clones, about 90% of them singletons. The TCR sequence derives from a female donor in good health, enrolled as a control in a pregnancy study. V gene TRBV28 combines with J gene TRBJ2-3, with D possibly being TRBD2 (6 bases). The specimen was peripheral blood, collected in the first trimester of pregnancy. The CDR3 bases are TGTGCCAGCAGTTTATTCTCGGGAGCCCCAGATACGCAGTATTTT. It codes for CASSLFSGAPDTQYF.